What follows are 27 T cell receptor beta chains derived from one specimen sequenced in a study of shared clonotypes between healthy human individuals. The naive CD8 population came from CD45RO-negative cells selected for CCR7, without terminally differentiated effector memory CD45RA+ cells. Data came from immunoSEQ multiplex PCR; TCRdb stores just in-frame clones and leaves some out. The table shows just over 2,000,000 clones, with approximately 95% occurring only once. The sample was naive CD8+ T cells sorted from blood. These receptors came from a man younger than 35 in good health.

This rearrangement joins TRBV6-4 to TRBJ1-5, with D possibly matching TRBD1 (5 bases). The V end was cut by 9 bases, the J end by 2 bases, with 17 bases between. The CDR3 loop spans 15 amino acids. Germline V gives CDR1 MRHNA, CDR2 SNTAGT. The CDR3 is CAREVGWGGNQPQHF. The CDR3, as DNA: TGTGCCAGGGAGGTAGGGTGGGGCGGCAATCAGCCCCAGCATTTT.

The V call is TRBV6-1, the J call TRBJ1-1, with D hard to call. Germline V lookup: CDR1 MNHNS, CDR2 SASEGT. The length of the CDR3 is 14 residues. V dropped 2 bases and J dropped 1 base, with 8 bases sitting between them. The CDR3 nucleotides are TGTGCCAGCAGTGAAACAGCTACGAACACTGAAGCTTTCTTT. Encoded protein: CASSETATNTEAFF.

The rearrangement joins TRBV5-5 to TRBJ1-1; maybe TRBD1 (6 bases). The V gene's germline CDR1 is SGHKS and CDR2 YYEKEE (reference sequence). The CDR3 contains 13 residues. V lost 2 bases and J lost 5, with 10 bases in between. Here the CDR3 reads CASSFTGLTEAFF. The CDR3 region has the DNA TGTGCCAGCAGCTTCACAGGGTTGACTGAAGCTTTCTTT.

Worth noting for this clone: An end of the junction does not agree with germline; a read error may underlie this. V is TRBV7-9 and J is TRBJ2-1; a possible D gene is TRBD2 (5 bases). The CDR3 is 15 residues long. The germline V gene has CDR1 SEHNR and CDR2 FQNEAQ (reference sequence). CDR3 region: CASSVASSSYNEQFF. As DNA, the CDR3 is TGTGCCAGCAGCGTAGCGAGTAGCTCCTACAATGAGCAGTTCTTC.

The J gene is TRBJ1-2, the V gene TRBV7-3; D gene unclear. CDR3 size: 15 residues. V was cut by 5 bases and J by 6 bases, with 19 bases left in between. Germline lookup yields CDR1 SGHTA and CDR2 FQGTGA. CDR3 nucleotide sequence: TGTGCCAGCAGCCCTTACACCCGATCGGCCCATGGCTACACCTTC. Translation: CASSPYTRSAHGYTF.

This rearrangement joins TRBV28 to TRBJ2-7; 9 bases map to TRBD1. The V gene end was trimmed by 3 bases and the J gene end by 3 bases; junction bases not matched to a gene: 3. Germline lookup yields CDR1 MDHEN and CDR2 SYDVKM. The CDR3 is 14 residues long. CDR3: CASSFDRGNYEQYF. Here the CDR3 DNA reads TGTGCCAGCAGTTTCGACAGGGGGAACTACGAGCAGTACTTC.

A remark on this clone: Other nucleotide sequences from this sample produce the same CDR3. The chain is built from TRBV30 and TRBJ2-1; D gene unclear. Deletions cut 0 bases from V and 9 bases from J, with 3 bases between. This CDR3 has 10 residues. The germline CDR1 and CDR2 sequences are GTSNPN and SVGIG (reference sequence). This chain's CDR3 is CAWSVGEQFF. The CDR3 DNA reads TGTGCCTGGAGTGTAGGTGAGCAGTTCTTC.

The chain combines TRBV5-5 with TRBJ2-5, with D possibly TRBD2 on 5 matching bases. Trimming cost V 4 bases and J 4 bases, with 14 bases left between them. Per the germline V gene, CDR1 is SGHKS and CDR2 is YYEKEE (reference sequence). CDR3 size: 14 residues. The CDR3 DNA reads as TGTGCCAGCAGCCCCTTGCTTGAGGGAGAGACCCAGTACTTC. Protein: CASSPLLEGETQYF. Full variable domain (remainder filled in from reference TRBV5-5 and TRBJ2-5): DAGVTQSPTHLIKTRGQQVTLRCSPISGHKSVSWYQQVLGQGPQFIFQYYEKEERGRGNFPDRFSARQFPNYSSELNVNALLLGDSALYLCASSPLLEGETQYFGPGTRLLVL.

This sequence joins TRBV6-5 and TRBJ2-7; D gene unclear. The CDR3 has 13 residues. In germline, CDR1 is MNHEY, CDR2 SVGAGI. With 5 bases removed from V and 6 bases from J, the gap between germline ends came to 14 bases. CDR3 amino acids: CASSALDGREQYF. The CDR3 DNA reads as TGTGCCAGCAGTGCCCTGGACGGGCGCGAGCAGTACTTC.

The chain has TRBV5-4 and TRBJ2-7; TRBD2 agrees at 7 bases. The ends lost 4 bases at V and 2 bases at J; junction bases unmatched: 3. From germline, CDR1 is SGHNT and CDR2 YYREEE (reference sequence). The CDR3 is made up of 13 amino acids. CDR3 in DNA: TGTGCCAGCAGCCCACGGGAGGCCTACGAGCAGTACTTC. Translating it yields CASSPREAYEQYF.

The CDR3 here is CASKEGYNEQFF. The CDR3 nucleotides read TGTGCCAGTAAAGAGGGATACAATGAGCAGTTCTTC. The rearrangement uses TRBV19 and TRBJ2-1; tentatively, D is TRBD2 (5 bases). CDR3 length equals 12 residues. The V end lost 7 bases, the J end lost 4 bases, and 8 bases lay between the germline ends. Germline CDR1 LNHDA, CDR2 SQIVND (reference sequence).

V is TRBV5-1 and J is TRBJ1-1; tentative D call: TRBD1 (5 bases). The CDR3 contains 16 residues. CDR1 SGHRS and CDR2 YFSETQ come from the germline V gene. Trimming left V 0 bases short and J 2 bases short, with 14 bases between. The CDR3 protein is CASSLAVGVGNTEAFF. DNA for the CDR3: TGCGCCAGCAGCTTGGCGGTGGGGGTCGGTAACACTGAAGCTTTCTTT.

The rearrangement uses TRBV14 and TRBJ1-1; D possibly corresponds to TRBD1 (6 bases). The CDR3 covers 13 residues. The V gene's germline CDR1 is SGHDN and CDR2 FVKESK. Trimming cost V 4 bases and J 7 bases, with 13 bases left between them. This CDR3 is CASSPGHGIEAFF. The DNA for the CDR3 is TGTGCCAGCAGCCCGGGACACGGAATTGAAGCTTTCTTT.

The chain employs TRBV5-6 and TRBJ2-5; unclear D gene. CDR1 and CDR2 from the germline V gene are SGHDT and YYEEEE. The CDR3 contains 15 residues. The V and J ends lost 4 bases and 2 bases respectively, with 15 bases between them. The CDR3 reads CASSLTLAGQETQYF. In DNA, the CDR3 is TGTGCCAGCAGCCTCACTCTGGCCGGGCAAGAGACCCAGTACTTC.

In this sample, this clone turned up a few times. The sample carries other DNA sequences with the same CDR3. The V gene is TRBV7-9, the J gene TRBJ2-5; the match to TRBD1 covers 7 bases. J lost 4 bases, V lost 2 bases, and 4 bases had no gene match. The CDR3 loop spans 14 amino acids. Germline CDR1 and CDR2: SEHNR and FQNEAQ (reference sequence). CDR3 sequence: CASSLRPGGETQYF. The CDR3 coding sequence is TGTGCCAGCAGCTTAAGGCCAGGGGGAGAGACCCAGTACTTC. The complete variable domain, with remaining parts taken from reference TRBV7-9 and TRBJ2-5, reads DTGVSQNPRHKITKRGQNVTFRCDPISEHNRLYWYRQTLGQGPEFLTYFQNEAQLEKSRLLSDRFSAERPKGSFSTLEIQRTEQGDSAMYLCASSLRPGGETQYFGPGTRLLVL.

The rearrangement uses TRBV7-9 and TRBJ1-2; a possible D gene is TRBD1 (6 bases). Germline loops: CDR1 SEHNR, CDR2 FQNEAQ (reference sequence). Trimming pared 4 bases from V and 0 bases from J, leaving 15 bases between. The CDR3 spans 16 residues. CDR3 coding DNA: TGTGCCAGCAGCTATTCCGGGACACCGTCTAACTATGGCTACACCTTC. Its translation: CASSYSGTPSNYGYTF.

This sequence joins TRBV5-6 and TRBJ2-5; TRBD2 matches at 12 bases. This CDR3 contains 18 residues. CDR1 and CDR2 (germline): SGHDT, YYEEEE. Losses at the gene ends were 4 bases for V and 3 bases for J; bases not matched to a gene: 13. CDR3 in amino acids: CASSPRLAGVSWEETQYF. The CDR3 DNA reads TGTGCCAGCAGCCCCAGACTAGCGGGAGTATCTTGGGAAGAGACCCAGTACTTC.

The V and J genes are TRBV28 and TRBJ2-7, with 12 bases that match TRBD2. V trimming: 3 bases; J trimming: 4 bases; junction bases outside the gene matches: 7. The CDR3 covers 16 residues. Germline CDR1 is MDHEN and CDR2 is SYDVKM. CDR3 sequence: CASSFRGLAGLYEQYF. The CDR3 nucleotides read TGTGCCAGCAGTTTTAGGGGACTAGCGGGCTTGTACGAGCAGTACTTC.

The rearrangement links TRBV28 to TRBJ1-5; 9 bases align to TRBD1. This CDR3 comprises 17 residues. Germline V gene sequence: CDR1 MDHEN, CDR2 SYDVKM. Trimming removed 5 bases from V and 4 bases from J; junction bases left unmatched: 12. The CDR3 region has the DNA TGTGCCAGCAGTCCGGGACAGGGATTAAGACCGAATCAGCCCCAGCATTTT. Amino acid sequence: CASSPGQGLRPNQPQHF.

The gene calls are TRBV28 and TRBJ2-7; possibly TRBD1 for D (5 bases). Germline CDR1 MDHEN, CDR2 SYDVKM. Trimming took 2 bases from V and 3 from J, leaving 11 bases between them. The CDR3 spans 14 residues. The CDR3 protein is CASSLGSGLYEQYF. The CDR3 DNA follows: TGTGCCAGCAGTTTAGGCTCAGGGCTCTACGAGCAGTACTTC.

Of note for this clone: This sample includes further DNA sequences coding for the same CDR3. In nucleotides, the CDR3 is TGTGCCAGCAGCTTGGACCGCAATCAGCCCCAGCATTTT. This sequence encodes CASSLDRNQPQHF. The chain recombines TRBV5-6 with TRBJ1-5, with D hard to call. CDR3 length: 13 amino acids. The germline V gene encodes CDR1 SGHDT and CDR2 YYEEEE. Deletions cut 0 bases from V and 2 bases from J, with 3 bases between.

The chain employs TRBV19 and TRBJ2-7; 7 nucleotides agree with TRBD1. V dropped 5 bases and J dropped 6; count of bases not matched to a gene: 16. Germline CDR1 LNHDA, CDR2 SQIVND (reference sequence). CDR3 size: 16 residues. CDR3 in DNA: TGTGCCAGTAGTCCCCACCGGGACAGCCTCCCCGCCGAGCAGTACTTC. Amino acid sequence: CASSPHRDSLPAEQYF.

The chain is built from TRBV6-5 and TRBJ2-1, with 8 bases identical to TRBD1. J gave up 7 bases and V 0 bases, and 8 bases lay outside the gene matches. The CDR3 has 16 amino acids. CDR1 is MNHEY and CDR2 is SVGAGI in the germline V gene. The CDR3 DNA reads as TGTGCCAGCAGTTACTCGACAGGGGAATTCGTGAATGAGCAGTTCTTC. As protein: CASSYSTGEFVNEQFF.

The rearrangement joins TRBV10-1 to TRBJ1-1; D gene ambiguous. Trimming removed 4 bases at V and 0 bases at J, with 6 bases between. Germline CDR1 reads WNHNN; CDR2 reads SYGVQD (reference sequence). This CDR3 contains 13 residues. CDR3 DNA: TGCGCCAGCAGTGGGGAAATGAACACTGAAGCTTTCTTT. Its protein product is CASSGEMNTEAFF.

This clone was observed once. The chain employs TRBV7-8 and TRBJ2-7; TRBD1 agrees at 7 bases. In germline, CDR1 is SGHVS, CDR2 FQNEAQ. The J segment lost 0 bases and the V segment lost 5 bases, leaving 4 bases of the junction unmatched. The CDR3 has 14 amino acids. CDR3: CASSLGQSSYEQYF. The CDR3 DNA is TGTGCCAGCAGCCTGGGACAGTCCTCCTACGAGCAGTACTTC.

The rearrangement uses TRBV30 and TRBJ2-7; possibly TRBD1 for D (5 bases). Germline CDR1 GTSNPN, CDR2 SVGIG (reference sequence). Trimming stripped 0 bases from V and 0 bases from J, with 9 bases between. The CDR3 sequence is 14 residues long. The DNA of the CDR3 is TGTGCCTGGAGTGTACAGGCTAGCTCCTACGAGCAGTACTTC. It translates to CAWSVQASSYEQYF.

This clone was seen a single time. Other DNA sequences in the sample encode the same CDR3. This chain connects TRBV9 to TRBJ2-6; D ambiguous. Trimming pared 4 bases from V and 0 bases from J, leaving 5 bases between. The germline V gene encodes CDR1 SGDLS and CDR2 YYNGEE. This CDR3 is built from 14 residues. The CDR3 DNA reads TGTGCCAGCAGCCGCAGCTCTGGGGCCAACGTCCTGACTTTC. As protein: CASSRSSGANVLTF.